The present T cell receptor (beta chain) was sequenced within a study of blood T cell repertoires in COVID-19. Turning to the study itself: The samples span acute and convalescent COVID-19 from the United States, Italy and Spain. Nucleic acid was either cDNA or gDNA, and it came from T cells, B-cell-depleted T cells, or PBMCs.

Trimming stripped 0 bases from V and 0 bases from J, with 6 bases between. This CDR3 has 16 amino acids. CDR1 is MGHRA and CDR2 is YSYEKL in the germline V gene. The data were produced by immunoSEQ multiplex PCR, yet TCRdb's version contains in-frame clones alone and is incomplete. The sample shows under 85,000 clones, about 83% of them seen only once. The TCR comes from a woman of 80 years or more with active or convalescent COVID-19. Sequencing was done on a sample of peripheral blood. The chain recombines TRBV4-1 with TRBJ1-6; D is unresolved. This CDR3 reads CASSQDGSSYNSPLHF. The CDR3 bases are TGCGCCAGCAGCCAAGACGGGAGCTCCTATAATTCACCCCTCCACTTT.